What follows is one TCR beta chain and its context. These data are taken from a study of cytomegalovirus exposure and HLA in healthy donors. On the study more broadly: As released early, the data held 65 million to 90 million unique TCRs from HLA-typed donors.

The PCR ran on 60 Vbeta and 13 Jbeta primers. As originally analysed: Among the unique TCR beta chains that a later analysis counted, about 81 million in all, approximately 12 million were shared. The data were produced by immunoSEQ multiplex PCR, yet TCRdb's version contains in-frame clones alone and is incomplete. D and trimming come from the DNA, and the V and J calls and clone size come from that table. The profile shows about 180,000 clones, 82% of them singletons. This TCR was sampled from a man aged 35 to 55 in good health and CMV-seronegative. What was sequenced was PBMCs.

CDR3 nucleotide sequence: TGTGCCAGCAGTGACTCCGACCTAGGATCCATATATTTT. This encodes CASSDSDLGSIYF. This chain connects TRBV6-4 to TRBJ1-3; D is unresolved. The V gene's germline CDR1 is MRHNA and CDR2 SNTAGT. Deletions cut 0 bases from V and 11 bases from J, with 11 bases between. The length of the CDR3 is 13 residues.